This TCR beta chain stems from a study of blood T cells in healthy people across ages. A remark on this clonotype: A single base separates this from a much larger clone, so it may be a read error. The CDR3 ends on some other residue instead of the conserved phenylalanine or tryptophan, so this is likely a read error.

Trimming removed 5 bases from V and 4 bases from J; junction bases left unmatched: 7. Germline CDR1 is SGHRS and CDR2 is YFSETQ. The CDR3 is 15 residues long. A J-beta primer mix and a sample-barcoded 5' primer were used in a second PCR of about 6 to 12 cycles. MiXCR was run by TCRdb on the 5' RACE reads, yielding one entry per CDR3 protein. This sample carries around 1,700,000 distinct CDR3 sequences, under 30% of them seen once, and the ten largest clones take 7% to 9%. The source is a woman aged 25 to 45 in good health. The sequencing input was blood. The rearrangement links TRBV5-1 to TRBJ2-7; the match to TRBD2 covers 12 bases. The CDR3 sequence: CASRPLAGGLYEQYL. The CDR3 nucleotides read TGCGCCAGCAGACCTCTAGCGGGGGGGCTGTACGAGCAGTACTTA.